This T cell receptor beta chain comes out of a study of T cells in Graves' hyperthyroidism and ophthalmopathy. This clonotype was detected ten times or more. Hyperthyroidism, newly diagnosed and lasting under 2 months, affected patients aged 18 to 65. Germline V lookup: CDR1 SNHLY, CDR2 FYNNEI. The V segment lost 5 bases and the J segment 11 bases; nucleotides outside the gene matches: 10. The CDR3 is made up of 14 amino acids. TCR beta CDR3 sequences were amplified from RNA transcripts. A set of HTBI primers served as the primers for a first-round RT-PCR of the TCR CDR3. TCRdb ran MiXCR on the multiplex PCR reads and lists one entry per CDR3 protein. There are 350,000 to 400,000 distinct CDR3 sequences in the sample; approximately 15% occur only once, and 9.5% to 11% lies in the top ten.

The sequence was collected from a woman aged 60-75 years with Graves' hyperthyroidism. V is TRBV2 and J is TRBJ1-5; the match to TRBD1 covers 9 bases. Sample: blood. This CDR3 is CASSPRDRASSQHF. In nucleotides, the CDR3 is TGTGCCAGCAGTCCTCGGGACAGGGCTTCGTCCCAGCATTTT.